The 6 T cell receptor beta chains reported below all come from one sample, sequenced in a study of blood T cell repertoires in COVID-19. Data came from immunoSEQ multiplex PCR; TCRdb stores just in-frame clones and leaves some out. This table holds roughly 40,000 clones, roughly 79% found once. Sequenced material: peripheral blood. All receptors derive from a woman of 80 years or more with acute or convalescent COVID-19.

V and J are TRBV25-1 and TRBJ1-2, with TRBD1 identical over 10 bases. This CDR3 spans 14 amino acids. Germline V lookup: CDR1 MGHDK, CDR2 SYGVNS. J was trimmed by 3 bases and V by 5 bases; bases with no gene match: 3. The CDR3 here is CASSRDRGYYGYTF. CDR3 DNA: TGTGCCAGCAGTAGGGACAGGGGATACTATGGCTACACCTTC.

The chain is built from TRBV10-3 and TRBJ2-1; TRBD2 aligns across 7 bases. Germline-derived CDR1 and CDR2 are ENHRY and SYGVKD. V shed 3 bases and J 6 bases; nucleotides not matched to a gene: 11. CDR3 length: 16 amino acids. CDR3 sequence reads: CAISDPGTKGLNEQFF. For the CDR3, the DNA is TGTGCCATCAGTGACCCCGGGACTAAGGGTCTCAATGAGCAGTTCTTC.

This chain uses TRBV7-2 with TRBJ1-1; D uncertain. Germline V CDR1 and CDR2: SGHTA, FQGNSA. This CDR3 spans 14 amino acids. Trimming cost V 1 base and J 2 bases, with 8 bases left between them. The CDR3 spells CASSLERYNTEAFF. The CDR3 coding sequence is TGTGCCAGCAGCTTAGAGAGATATAACACTGAAGCTTTCTTT.

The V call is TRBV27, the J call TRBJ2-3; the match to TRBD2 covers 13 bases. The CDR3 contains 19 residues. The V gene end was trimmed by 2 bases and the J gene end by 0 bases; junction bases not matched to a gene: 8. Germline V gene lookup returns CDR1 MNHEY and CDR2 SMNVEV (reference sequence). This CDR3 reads CASSLRNGLAGVSTDTQYF. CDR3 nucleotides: TGTGCCAGCAGTTTACGGAACGGACTAGCGGGAGTTAGCACAGATACGCAGTATTTT.

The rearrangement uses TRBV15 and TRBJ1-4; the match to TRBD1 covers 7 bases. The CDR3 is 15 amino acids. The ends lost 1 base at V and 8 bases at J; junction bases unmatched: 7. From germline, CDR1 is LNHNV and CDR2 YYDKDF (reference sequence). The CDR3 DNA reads TGTGCCACCAGCAGAGGGGGCCAGGGGGAAGAAAAACTGTTTTTT. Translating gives CATSRGGQGEEKLFF. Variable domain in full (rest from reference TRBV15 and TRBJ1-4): DAMVIQNPRYQVTQFGKPVTLSCSQTLNHNVMYWYQQKSSQAPKLLFHYYDKDFNNEADTPDNFQSRRPNTSFCFLDIRSPGLGDTAMYLCATSRGGQGEEKLFFGSGTQLSVL.

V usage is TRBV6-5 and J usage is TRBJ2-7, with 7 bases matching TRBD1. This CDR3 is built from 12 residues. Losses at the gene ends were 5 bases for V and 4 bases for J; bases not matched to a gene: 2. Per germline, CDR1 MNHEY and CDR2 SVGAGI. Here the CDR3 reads CASSIQGYEQYF. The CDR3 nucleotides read TGTGCCAGCAGTATACAGGGGTACGAGCAGTACTTC.